Reported below is one T cell receptor (beta chain). The antigen is unknown. Germline V lookup: CDR1 SGHRS, CDR2 YFSETQ. The CDR3 loop spans 14 amino acids. Someone took an approximately 2.4 ml blood sample from each of the donors. These data are taken from a study of monozygotic twins with inflammatory bowel disease. The cDNA of both the TCRalpha and TCRbeta chains was subjected to two nested PCRs of 16 and 9 cycles. TCRdb derives one entry per CDR3 protein from the 5' RACE reads, leaving out DNA. The sample holds a few hundred thousand distinct CDR3 sequences. General study results and limits: Sharing of clonotypes with others was lower in IBD patients than in healthy twins, and this was especially so with disease activity. Repertoire likeness was no different across concordant and discordant twins, perhaps owing to restricted power.

The chain couples TRBV5-1 to TRBJ2-3; TCRdb outputs TRBD1, but without DNA this stays unchecked. This sequence was found in a human donor with ulcerative colitis or Crohn's disease, or a healthy co-twin of an affected twin (not recorded which). The sequenced sample was blood. CDR3 sequence: CASTRGGSTDTQYF.